Following are 16 T cell receptor beta chains from one sample sequenced in a study of blood T cell repertoires in COVID-19. TCRdb keeps only in-frame clones here, not all; method: immunoSEQ multiplex PCR. The table has approximately 100,000 clones, 87% seen once. Sequencing was performed on peripheral blood. These receptor sequences come from a man aged 50 to 59 in a cohort sampled during active COVID-19.

The chain uses TRBV5-6 and TRBJ1-2, with D tentatively TRBD1 (5 bases). Per the germline V gene, CDR1 is SGHDT and CDR2 is YYEEEE. V was shortened by 2 bases and J by 5 bases, with 16 bases between the two germline ends. This CDR3 region has 15 residues. This CDR3 is CASSLVSAGRYGYTF. The CDR3 DNA is TGTGCCAGCAGCTTAGTATCGGCAGGGAGGTATGGCTACACCTTC. Variable domain in full (rest from reference TRBV5-6 and TRBJ1-2): DAGVTQSPTHLIKTRGQQVTLRCSPKSGHDTVSWYQQALGQGPQFIFQYYEEEERQRGNFPDRFSGHQFPNYSSELNVNALLLGDSALYLCASSLVSAGRYGYTFGSGTRLTVV.

The V call is TRBV5-1, the J call TRBJ1-5, with TRBD1 identical over 7 bases. The CDR3 has 16 amino acids. After removal of 0 bases from V and 4 bases from J, the junction contained 7 bases not matched to a gene. The germline V gene encodes CDR1 SGHRS and CDR2 YFSETQ. CDR3 DNA: TGCGCCAGCAGCTTGGGCCCACAGGGGAAGAATCAGCCCCAGCATTTT. This sequence encodes CASSLGPQGKNQPQHF.

V and J are TRBV12-3 or TRBV12-4 and TRBJ1-5; D is undetermined. This CDR3 has 13 amino acids. The V end lost 4 bases, the J end lost 3 bases, and 7 bases lay between the germline ends. CDR3 in DNA: TGTGCCAGCAGTTCGTACACCAATCAGCCCCAGCATTTT. The encoded protein is CASSSYTNQPQHF.

The V gene is TRBV5-4, the J gene TRBJ2-7; tentatively, D is TRBD1 (6 bases). V was trimmed by 5 bases and J by 5 bases, leaving 14 bases between them. Germline CDR1 SGHNT, CDR2 YYREEE (reference sequence). The CDR3 contains 13 residues. The CDR3 here is CASRGVDSHEQYF. CDR3 in DNA: TGTGCCAGCAGGGGCGTGGACAGCCACGAGCAGTACTTC.

The chain joins TRBV4-2 to TRBJ1-3; D perhaps matches TRBD1 (6 bases). Per the germline V gene, CDR1 is LGHNA and CDR2 is YNFKEQ. V shed 1 base and J shed 2 bases, with 9 bases lying between them. CDR3 length: 15 residues. The CDR3 DNA sequence: TGTGCCAGCAGCCAAGCCTCAGGGGCTGGAAACACCATATATTTT. Encoded protein: CASSQASGAGNTIYF.

V is TRBV28 and J is TRBJ1-4; 8 bases agree with TRBD1. The length of the CDR3 is 14 residues. The germline V gene encodes CDR1 MDHEN and CDR2 SYDVKM. After removal of 7 bases from V and 6 bases from J, the junction contained 7 bases not matched to a gene. DNA of the CDR3: TGTGCCAGCAACCATCCGGGACAGGATGAAAAACTGTTTTTT. It specifies CASNHPGQDEKLFF.

J is TRBJ1-5 and V is TRBV6-1; D remains ambiguous. The V end lost 3 bases, the J end lost 3 bases, and 6 bases lay between the germline ends. The CDR3 has 13 amino acids. From germline, CDR1 is MNHNS and CDR2 SASEGT. This CDR3 reads CASSDTYNQPQHF. CDR3 bases: TGTGCCAGCAGTGATACTTACAATCAGCCCCAGCATTTT.

The chain has TRBV7-2 and TRBJ2-1; 7 bases line up with TRBD2. This CDR3 spans 13 amino acids. Losses at the gene ends were 8 bases for V and 4 bases for J; bases not matched to a gene: 5. Germline V gene sequence: CDR1 SGHTA, CDR2 FQGNSA. The CDR3 coding sequence is TGTGCCAGCGACAGCGGGGCTTACAATGAGCAGTTCTTC. This translates into CASDSGAYNEQFF.

The chain uses TRBV6-2 or TRBV6-3 and TRBJ2-7; 12 bases agree with TRBD1. J gave up 3 bases and V 2 bases, and 11 bases lay outside the gene matches. The CDR3 runs to 18 residues. The germline gives CDR1 MNHEY, CDR2 SVGEGT. The CDR3 region is CASSYGPPGQGAVYEQYF. Here the CDR3 DNA reads TGTGCCAGCAGTTACGGTCCTCCGGGACAGGGGGCGGTCTACGAGCAGTACTTC.

The V and J genes are TRBV5-1 and TRBJ1-1; D not certain. Trimming took 5 bases from V and 0 from J, leaving 8 bases between them. The CDR3 runs 13 residues. Germline CDR1 and CDR2: SGHRS and YFSETQ. The CDR3 bases are TGCGCCAGCAGTCTGGAGATGAACACTGAAGCTTTCTTT. Amino acid sequence: CASSLEMNTEAFF.

The chain has TRBV7-3 and TRBJ2-1, with D perhaps matching TRBD2 (7 bases). CDR1 is SGHTA and CDR2 is FQGTGA in the germline V gene. The germline V and J ends were trimmed by 3 bases and 4 bases, with 13 bases remaining between them. The CDR3 totals 15 residues. The CDR3 bases are TGTGCCAGCAGCTTTCTAGGGGGGGCATACAATGAGCAGTTCTTC. As protein: CASSFLGGAYNEQFF.

The rearrangement uses TRBV4-2 and TRBJ1-6; unclear D gene. With 2 bases removed from V and 4 bases from J, the gap between germline ends came to 9 bases. This CDR3 has 15 amino acids. Germline assignment: CDR1 LGHNA and CDR2 YNFKEQ. This CDR3 is CASSQSGGYNSPLHF. Written as DNA, the CDR3 is TGTGCCAGCAGCCAAAGCGGCGGGTATAATTCACCCCTCCACTTT.

The chain employs TRBV27 and TRBJ2-1, with D perhaps matching TRBD2 (5 bases). V shed 3 bases and J shed 10 bases, with 16 bases lying between them. The germline gives CDR1 MNHEY, CDR2 SMNVEV (reference sequence). CDR3 size: 14 residues. The CDR3 here is CASSFPYPGEEQFF. In nucleotides, the CDR3 is TGTGCCAGCAGTTTCCCCTATCCCGGGGAGGAGCAGTTCTTC.

This chain uses TRBV29-1 with TRBJ1-2; tentative D call: TRBD1 (5 bases). CDR3 length equals 12 residues. V gave up 3 bases and J gave up 6 bases, with 11 bases separating them. Germline V gives CDR1 SQVTM, CDR2 ANQGSEA. The DNA for the CDR3 is TGCAGCGTTGACAAGGGGTCTCATGGCTACACCTTC. Translation: CSVDKGSHGYTF.

The chain recombines TRBV7-9 with TRBJ2-3, with 12 bases that match TRBD1. The V segment lost 4 bases and the J segment 3 bases; nucleotides outside the gene matches: 8. Germline V lookup: CDR1 SEHNR, CDR2 FQNEAQ (reference sequence). This CDR3 has 17 amino acids. The CDR3 region is CASSWGTGGAVTDTQYF. The CDR3 region has the DNA TGTGCCAGCAGCTGGGGGACAGGGGGCGCCGTAACAGATACGCAGTATTTT.

The J gene is TRBJ2-7, the V gene TRBV6-5; 10 bases map to TRBD1. Germline CDR1 and CDR2: MNHEY and SVGAGI. The junction had 9 bases not matched to a gene; V was cut back by 6 bases and J by 7 bases. The CDR3 spans 14 residues. The CDR3 protein is CASSRDRGQGEQYF. The CDR3 DNA follows: TGTGCCAGCAGCCGAGACAGGGGGCAAGGGGAGCAGTACTTC.